The rows below give T cell receptor beta chains drawn from one sample of a study of T cell repertoires in cytomegalovirus infection. TCRdb processed the reads anew with MiXCR; each CDR3 protein has one entry. In the table there are about half a million distinct CDR3 sequences, about 44% of which are singletons. These receptors' targets are unknown. This specimen consisted of cultured PBMCs, obtained from culture after CMV antigen stimulation. The receptors stem from a human donor in good health (CMV status not recorded). Some clones in this sample may be carry-over from other donors' samples. Both conserved end residues are part of each CDR3. A D gene is named only where the DNA matches it firmly. A clone size is listed for some rows: how often the clone was seen (once, few, many), or a class if it is expanded.

d_call	v_call	j_call	clone_size	cdr3_nt	cdr3_aa
.	TRBV12-3/TRBV12-4	TRBJ2-1	.	TGTGCCAGCAGTGAGTACTCCTACAATGAGCAGTTCTTC	CASSEYSYNEQFF
.	TRBV27	TRBJ1-6	.	TGTGCCAGCAGTTTACGTCGTAGGGAGGGTTCACCCCTCCACTTT	CASSLRRREGSPLHF
.	TRBV7-4	TRBJ2-1	.	TGTGCCAGCAGCTTATCAACCGCCAATGAGCAGTTCTTC	CASSLSTANEQFF
TRBD1	TRBV20-1	TRBJ1-2	few	TGCAGTGCTAGAGCGGGACAGGTGGATGGCTACACCTTC	CSARAGQVDGYTF
.	TRBV11-2	TRBJ2-7	.	TGTGCCAGCAGCTTCCCCGGGCCTATCTACGAGCAGTACTTC	CASSFPGPIYEQYF
TRBD1	TRBV28	TRBJ1-2	.	TGTGCCACCACCCAGAACGAGGGACAGGGGCACTATGGCTACACCTTC	CATTQNEGQGHYGYTF
.	TRBV12-3/TRBV12-4	TRBJ2-3	.	TGTGCCAGCAGTGCCGGCACTTATACGCAGTATTTT	CASSAGTYTQYF
.	TRBV7-6	TRBJ1-1	.	TGTGCCAGCACCGGGGAGGGCACTGAAGCTTTCTTT	CASTGEGTEAFF
.	TRBV27	TRBJ2-6	.	TGTGCCAGCACCCTAAGGAGGGACACGACCTTCTCTGGGGCCAACGTCCTGACTTTC	CASTLRRDTTFSGANVLTF
TRBD1	TRBV2	TRBJ1-2	.	TGTGCCAGCAGCCGCCCGGGACAGGGGCGGAGCTACACCTTC	CASSRPGQGRSYTF
.	TRBV11-2	TRBJ1-3	.	TGTGCCAGCAGCTCTCCCGGGTGGGGGTACGGAAACACCATATATTTT	CASSSPGWGYGNTIYF
.	TRBV7-6	TRBJ1-1	many	TGTGCCAGCAGCTTAGACCTTAACACTGAAGCTTTCTTT	CASSLDLNTEAFF
.	TRBV7-2	TRBJ2-5	many	TGTGCCAGCAGCTCGAACGGGGGGCAGGGGACCCAGTACTTC	CASSSNGGQGTQYF
.	TRBV12-5	TRBJ2-6	few	TGTGCTAGTGGTTTGGGACAGGCTGGGGCCAACGTCCTGACTTTC	CASGLGQAGANVLTF
.	TRBV7-8	TRBJ1-6	.	TGTGCCAGCAGCTCGCAATACGGTGACGCGTTCCTCCACTTT	CASSSQYGDAFLHF
.	TRBV5-4	TRBJ2-2	.	TGTGCCAGCAGCTCAAGAATGGGCTTTCGGGGGACCGGGGAGCTGTTTTTT	CASSSRMGFRGTGELFF
TRBD2	TRBV7-2	TRBJ2-2	.	TGTGCCAGCAGCCCGCCTAGCGGGGGGACCGGGGAGCTGTTTTTT	CASSPPSGGTGELFF
TRBD1	TRBV5-4	TRBJ2-5	.	TGTGCCAGCAGCCGACAGGGGGCCGGAGAGACCCAGTACTTC	CASSRQGAGETQYF
.	TRBV7-2	TRBJ1-1	.	TGTGCCAGCAGCTTGACGAAGAACACTGAAGCTTTCTTT	CASSLTKNTEAFF
TRBD2	TRBV7-2	TRBJ2-1	many	TGTGCCAGCAGCCCCGGGACTAGCGGGATAAATGAGCAGTTCTTC	CASSPGTSGINEQFF
.	TRBV7-6	TRBJ2-7	.	TGTGCCAGCAGCTCCACCCGGGCCAGGGGGGACGAGCAGTACTTC	CASSSTRARGDEQYF
TRBD1	TRBV27	TRBJ1-6	.	TGTGCCAGCAGAGCCGGGACAGGGCCCAATTCACCCCTCTACTTT	CASRAGTGPNSPLYF
TRBD2	TRBV6-1	TRBJ2-7	.	TGTGCCAGCAGCTGGTTAGCGGGCTCCTACGAGCAGTACTTC	CASSWLAGSYEQYF
TRBD1	TRBV7-8	TRBJ2-3	many	TGTGCCAGCAGTCCCTATCGGCTACGGAACACAGGGGGGAATACGCAGTATTTT	CASSPYRLRNTGGNTQYF
TRBD2	TRBV4-1	TRBJ2-1	.	TGCGCCAGCAGCCAAGATCAGAATCGGGGGGACAATGAGCAGTTCTTC	CASSQDQNRGDNEQFF
.	TRBV20-1	TRBJ2-3	few	TGCAGTGCTAGAGATCCTGGGAGTTCCACAGATACGCAGTATTTT	CSARDPGSSTDTQYF
.	TRBV4-1	TRBJ2-1	few	TGCGCCAGCAGCCAACCCCTAGCGCGTGAGCAGTTCTTC	CASSQPLAREQFF
.	TRBV7-2	TRBJ2-7	.	TGTGCCAGCAGAAGGGACCTAAGTGGCGAGCAGTACTTC	CASRRDLSGEQYF
.	TRBV4-1	TRBJ1-2	.	TGTGCCAGCAGCCAAGATCGGGTAGCGGTTCTTCATGGCTACACCTTC	CASSQDRVAVLHGYTF
.	TRBV7-6	TRBJ2-4	.	TGTGCCAGCAGCTTGGGGGGGACAGTAAACATTCAGTACTTC	CASSLGGTVNIQYF
.	TRBV7-7	TRBJ2-5	.	TGTGCCAGCAGCTTCAACAAGGGGGGGCAAGAGACCCAGTACTTC	CASSFNKGGQETQYF
TRBD1	TRBV2	TRBJ1-5	.	TGTGCCAGCAGTGAGGGAGTAATCAGGGGGGCCCCCAATCAGCCCCAGCATTTT	CASSEGVIRGAPNQPQHF
TRBD1	TRBV6-5	TRBJ1-1	few	TGTGCCAGCAGTCGAGGGACAGCCAACACTGAAGCTTTCTTT	CASSRGTANTEAFF
.	TRBV19	TRBJ1-5	few	TGTGCCAGTAGGGACCCTAATCAGCCCCAGCATTTT	CASRDPNQPQHF
.	TRBV7-6	TRBJ1-1	once	TGTGCCAGCAGCTCGACGTTATTCTACACTCTCACTGAAGCTTTCTTT	CASSSTLFYTLTEAFF
TRBD2	TRBV7-2	TRBJ2-1	once	TGTGCCAGCAGCGTACTAGCGGTGTACAATGAGCAGTTCTTC	CASSVLAVYNEQFF
TRBD2	TRBV5-6	TRBJ2-3	few	TGTGCCAGCAGCCGGTGGACTAGCGGTTCGGGGGATACGCAGTATTTT	CASSRWTSGSGDTQYF
.	TRBV7-9	TRBJ2-1	.	TGTGCCAGCAGCCCCCCTTGGTCCTACAATGAGCAGTTCTTC	CASSPPWSYNEQFF
TRBD2	TRBV4-2	TRBJ2-7	.	TGTGCCAGCAGCCAAGAAGGGGCGGGGGGAGTGGAGCAGTACTTC	CASSQEGAGGVEQYF
.	TRBV6-2/TRBV6-3	TRBJ1-5	few	TGTGCCAGCAGTCAGAGTTATAGCAATCAGCCCCAGCATTTT	CASSQSYSNQPQHF
.	TRBV15	TRBJ2-7	.	TGTGCCACCAGCAGGCAGGGTCCCGTCTACGAGCAGTACTTC	CATSRQGPVYEQYF
TRBD2	TRBV19	TRBJ2-3	few	TGTGCCAGTAGTGTTACTAGCGCGGCAGATACGCAGTATTTT	CASSVTSAADTQYF
TRBD2	TRBV6-2/TRBV6-3	TRBJ2-1	.	TGTGCCAGCAGTTACCATTCCGGGACTAGCGGTTCGTACAATGAGCAGTTCTTC	CASSYHSGTSGSYNEQFF
.	TRBV6-6	TRBJ1-1	.	TGTGCCAGCAGTGTCACAGGGACCAACACTGAAGCTTTCTTT	CASSVTGTNTEAFF
.	TRBV7-2	TRBJ1-2	many	TGTGCCAGCAGCTTGCAGGGGCCCAACTATGGCTACACCTTC	CASSLQGPNYGYTF
.	TRBV7-2	TRBJ1-4	many	TGTGCCAGTTCGGCGGGGGTTGGGGAAAAACTGTTTTTT	CASSAGVGEKLFF
.	TRBV27	TRBJ1-5	.	TGTGCCAGCAGTGCTCGTGGGGGGCAGCCCCAGCATTTT	CASSARGGQPQHF
.	TRBV7-2	TRBJ2-7	many	TGTGCCAGCAGCCCTACCCGGTCTCTGTACGAGCAGTACTTC	CASSPTRSLYEQYF
TRBD2	TRBV6-6	TRBJ2-2	.	TGTGCCAGCAGTTACCTCGGCTGGCGGGAGGCACCCGGGGAGCTGTTTTTT	CASSYLGWREAPGELFF
.	TRBV19	TRBJ1-3	.	TGTGCCAGTGGCGACAAGTTTGGAAACACCATATATTTT	CASGDKFGNTIYF
.	TRBV19	TRBJ2-2	.	TGTGCCAGTACCTCCGGGATGCATTCCCGAGGGCTGTTTTTT	CASTSGMHSRGLFF
.	TRBV6-1	TRBJ1-6	once	TGTGCCAGCAGTGAACTGTACTGGGCCTCACCCCTCCACTTT	CASSELYWASPLHF
TRBD1	TRBV27	TRBJ2-5	few	TGTGCCAGCAGTTTCAGGACAGGGTATCCAGAGACCCAGTACTTC	CASSFRTGYPETQYF
TRBD2	TRBV6-2/TRBV6-3	TRBJ2-7	.	TGTGCCAGCAACCCGGGACTAGCGGGAACTTTCCCTTACTACGAGCAGTACTTC	CASNPGLAGTFPYYEQYF